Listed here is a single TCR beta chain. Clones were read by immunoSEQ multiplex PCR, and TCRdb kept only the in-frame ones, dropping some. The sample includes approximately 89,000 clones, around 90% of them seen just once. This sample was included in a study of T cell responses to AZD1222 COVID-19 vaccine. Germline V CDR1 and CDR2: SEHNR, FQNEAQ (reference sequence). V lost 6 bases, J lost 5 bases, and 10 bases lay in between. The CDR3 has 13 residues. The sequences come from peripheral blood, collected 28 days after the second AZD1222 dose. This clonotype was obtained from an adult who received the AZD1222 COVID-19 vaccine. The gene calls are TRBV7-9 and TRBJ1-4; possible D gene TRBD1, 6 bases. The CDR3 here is CASRWTANEKLFF. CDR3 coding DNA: TGTGCCAGCAGGTGGACAGCCAATGAAAAACTGTTTTTT.